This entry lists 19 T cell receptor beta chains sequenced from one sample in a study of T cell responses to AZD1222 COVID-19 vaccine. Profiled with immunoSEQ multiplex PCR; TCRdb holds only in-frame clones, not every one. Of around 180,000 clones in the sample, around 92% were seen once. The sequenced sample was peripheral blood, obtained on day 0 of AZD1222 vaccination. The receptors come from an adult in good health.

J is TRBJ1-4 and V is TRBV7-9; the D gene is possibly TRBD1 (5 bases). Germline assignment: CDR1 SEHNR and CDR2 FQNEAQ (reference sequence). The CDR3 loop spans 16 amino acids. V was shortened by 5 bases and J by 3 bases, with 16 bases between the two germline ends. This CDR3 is CASSALGGGANEKLFF. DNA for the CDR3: TGTGCCAGCAGCGCCCTCGGTGGAGGGGCTAATGAAAAACTGTTTTTT.

The CDR3 spells CASSQRSVSEAFF. The CDR3 DNA reads TGTGCCAGCAGCCAGAGGTCAGTATCCGAAGCTTTCTTT. This chain connects TRBV7-9 to TRBJ1-1; D call uncertain. The ends were cut back, 5 bases at V and 8 bases at J, with 15 bases in the middle. Germline loops: CDR1 SEHNR, CDR2 FQNEAQ (reference sequence). The CDR3 length is 13 residues. Full variable domain (remainder filled in from reference TRBV7-9 and TRBJ1-1): DTGVSQNPRHKITKRGQNVTFRCDPISEHNRLYWYRQTLGQGPEFLTYFQNEAQLEKSRLLSDRFSAERPKGSFSTLEIQRTEQGDSAMYLCASSQRSVSEAFFGQGTRLTVV.

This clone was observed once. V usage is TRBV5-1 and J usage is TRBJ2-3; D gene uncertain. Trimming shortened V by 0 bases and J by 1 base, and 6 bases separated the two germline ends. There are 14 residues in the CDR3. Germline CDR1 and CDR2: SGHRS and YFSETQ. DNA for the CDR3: TGCGCCAGCAGCTTGGTCGCGGGCACAGATACGCAGTATTTT. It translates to CASSLVAGTDTQYF.

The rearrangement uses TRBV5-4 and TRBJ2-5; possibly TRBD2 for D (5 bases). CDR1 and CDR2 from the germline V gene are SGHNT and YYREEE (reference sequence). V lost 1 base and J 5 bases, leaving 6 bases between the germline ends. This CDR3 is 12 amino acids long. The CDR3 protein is CASSLTGETQYF. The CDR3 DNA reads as TGTGCCAGCAGCTTGACGGGGGAGACCCAGTACTTC. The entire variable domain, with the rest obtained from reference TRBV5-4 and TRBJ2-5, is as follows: ETGVTQSPTHLIKTRGQQVTLRCSSQSGHNTVSWYQQALGQGPQFIFQYYREEENGRGNFPPRFSGLQFPNYSSELNVNALELDDSALYLCASSLTGETQYFGPGTRLLVL.

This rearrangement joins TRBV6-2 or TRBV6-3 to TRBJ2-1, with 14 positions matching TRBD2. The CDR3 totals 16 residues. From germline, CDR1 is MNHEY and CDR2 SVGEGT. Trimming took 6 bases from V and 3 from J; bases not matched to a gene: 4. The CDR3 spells CASSGGTSGSYNEQFF. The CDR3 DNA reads TGTGCCAGCAGCGGAGGGACTAGCGGGAGCTACAATGAGCAGTTCTTC.

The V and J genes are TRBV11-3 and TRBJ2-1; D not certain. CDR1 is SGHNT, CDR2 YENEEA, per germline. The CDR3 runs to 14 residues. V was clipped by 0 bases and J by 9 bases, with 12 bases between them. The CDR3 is CASSLDVERGEQFF. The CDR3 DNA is TGTGCCAGCAGCTTAGATGTGGAGCGCGGTGAGCAGTTCTTC.

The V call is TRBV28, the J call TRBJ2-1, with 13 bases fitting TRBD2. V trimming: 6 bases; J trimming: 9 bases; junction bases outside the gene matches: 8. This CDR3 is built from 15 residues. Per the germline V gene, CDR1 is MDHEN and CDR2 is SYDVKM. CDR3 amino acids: CASRGGLAGVGEQFF. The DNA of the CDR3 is TGTGCCAGCAGGGGAGGACTAGCGGGAGTGGGTGAGCAGTTCTTC.

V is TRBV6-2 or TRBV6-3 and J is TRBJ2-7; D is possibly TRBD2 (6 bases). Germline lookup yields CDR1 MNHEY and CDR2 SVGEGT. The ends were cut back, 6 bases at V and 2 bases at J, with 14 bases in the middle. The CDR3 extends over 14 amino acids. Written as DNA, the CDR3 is TGTGCCAGCAGCACAGCGGGTTTAGCCTACGAGCAGTACTTC. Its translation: CASSTAGLAYEQYF.

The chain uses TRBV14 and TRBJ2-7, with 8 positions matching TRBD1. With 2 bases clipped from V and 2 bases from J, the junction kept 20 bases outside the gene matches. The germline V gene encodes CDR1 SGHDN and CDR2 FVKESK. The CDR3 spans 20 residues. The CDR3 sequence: CASSQNLRSDPGQVTYEQYF. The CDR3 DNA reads TGTGCCAGCAGCCAAAATTTACGGAGCGATCCGGGACAGGTAACCTACGAGCAGTACTTC.

Here the CDR3 reads CASYWYAANTGELFF. CDR3 bases: TGTGCCAGCTATTGGTACGCCGCGAACACCGGGGAGCTGTTTTTT. The V gene is TRBV7-9, the J gene TRBJ2-2, with unresolved D. The CDR3 has 15 residues. Germline V gene lookup returns CDR1 SEHNR and CDR2 FQNEAQ (reference sequence). Between the trimmed V and J ends, which lost 8 bases and 0 bases, there was a span of 13 bases.

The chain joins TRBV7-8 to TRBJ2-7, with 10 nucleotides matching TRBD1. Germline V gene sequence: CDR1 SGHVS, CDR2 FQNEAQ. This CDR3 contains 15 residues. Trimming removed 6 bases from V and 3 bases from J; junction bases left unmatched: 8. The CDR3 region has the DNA TGTGCCAGCAGTGCCGGGACAGGGGTAATCTACGAGCAGTACTTC. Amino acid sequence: CASSAGTGVIYEQYF.

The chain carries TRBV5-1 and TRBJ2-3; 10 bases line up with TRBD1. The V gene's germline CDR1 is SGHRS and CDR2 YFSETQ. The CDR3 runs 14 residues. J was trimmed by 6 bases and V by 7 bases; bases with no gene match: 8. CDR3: CASAGQGVGDTQYF. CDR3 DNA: TGCGCCAGCGCCGGACAGGGGGTAGGGGATACGCAGTATTTT.

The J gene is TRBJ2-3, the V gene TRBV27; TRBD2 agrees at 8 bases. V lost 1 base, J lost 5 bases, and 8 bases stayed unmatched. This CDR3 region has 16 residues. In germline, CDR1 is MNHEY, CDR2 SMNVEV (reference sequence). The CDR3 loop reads CASSLFPGTRVDTQYF. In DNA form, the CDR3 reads TGTGCCAGCAGTTTATTTCCCGGGACTAGAGTAGATACGCAGTATTTT.

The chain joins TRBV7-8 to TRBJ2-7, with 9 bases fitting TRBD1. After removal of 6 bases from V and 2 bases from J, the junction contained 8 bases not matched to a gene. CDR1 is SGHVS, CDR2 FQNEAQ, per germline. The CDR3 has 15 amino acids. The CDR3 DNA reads TGTGCCAGCAGGCCCGGGACAGGGTCCCCCTACGAGCAGTACTTC. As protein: CASRPGTGSPYEQYF.

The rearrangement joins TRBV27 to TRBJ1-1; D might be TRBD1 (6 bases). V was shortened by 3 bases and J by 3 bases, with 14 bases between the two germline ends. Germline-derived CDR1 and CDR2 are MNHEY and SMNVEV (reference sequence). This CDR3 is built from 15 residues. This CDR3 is CASSFQGLGDTEAFF. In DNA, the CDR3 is TGTGCCAGCAGTTTCCAGGGGTTAGGCGACACTGAAGCTTTCTTT.

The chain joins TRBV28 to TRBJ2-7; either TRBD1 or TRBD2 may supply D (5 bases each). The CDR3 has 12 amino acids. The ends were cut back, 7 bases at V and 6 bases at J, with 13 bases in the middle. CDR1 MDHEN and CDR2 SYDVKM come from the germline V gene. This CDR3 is CASTPPRGEQYF. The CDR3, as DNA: TGTGCCAGCACTCCTCCGAGGGGCGAGCAGTACTTC.

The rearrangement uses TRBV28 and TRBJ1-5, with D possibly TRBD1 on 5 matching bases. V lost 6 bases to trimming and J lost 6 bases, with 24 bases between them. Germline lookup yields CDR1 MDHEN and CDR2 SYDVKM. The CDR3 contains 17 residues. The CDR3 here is CASSRPSRGTYTQPQHF. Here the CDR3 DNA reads TGTGCCAGCAGCCGACCCTCCCGGGGGACCTACACTCAGCCCCAGCATTTT.

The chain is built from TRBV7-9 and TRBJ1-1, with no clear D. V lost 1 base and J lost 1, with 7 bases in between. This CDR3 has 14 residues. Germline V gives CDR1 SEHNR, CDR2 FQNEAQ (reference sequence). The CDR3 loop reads CASSLEQTNTEAFF. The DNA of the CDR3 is TGTGCCAGCAGCTTAGAACAGACGAACACTGAAGCTTTCTTT. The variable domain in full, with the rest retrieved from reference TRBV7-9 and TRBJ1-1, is DTGVSQNPRHKITKRGQNVTFRCDPISEHNRLYWYRQTLGQGPEFLTYFQNEAQLEKSRLLSDRFSAERPKGSFSTLEIQRTEQGDSAMYLCASSLEQTNTEAFFGQGTRLTVV.

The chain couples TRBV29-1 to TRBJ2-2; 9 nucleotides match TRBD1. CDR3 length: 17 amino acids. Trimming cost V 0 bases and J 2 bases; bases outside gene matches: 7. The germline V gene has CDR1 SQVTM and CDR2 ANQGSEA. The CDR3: CSVEDHNRGLNTGELFF. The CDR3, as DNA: TGCAGCGTTGAAGATCATAACAGGGGGCTAAACACCGGGGAGCTGTTTTTT.